Below, 24 T cell receptor beta chains from the same sample are listed, as sequenced in a study of blood T cell repertoires in COVID-19 (dated by TCRdb to 2020 to 2021). Libraries were prepared through the immunoSEQ multiplex PCR assay. Not all clones reach the TCRdb copy of this immuneACCESS table, which keeps in-frame sequences only. Checked studies attribute under half of the gap to unresolved V genes and leave the rest unexplained. A total of some 670,000 clones appear in this sample, over 80% of them only once. The ten largest clonotypes hold more than 0.25% of the sample. The sample comprised peripheral blood. These receptors were obtained from a woman in her late teens or twenties with acute or convalescent COVID-19.

This chain uses TRBV21-1 with TRBJ2-3; no DNA check was done on the table's D call, TRBD2. TRBV21-1 corresponds to a pseudogene. The CDR3 is 14 residues long. This chain's CDR3 is CASSALAGTDTQYF. The CDR3 DNA sequence: TGTGCCAGCAGCGCCCTAGCGGGGACAGATACGCAGTATTTT.

The J gene is TRBJ1-3, the V gene TRBV6-1; TRBD1 matches 8 bases. After removal of 3 bases from V and 2 bases from J, the junction contained 3 bases not matched to a gene. The CDR3 extends over 15 amino acids. Per the germline V gene, CDR1 is MNHNS and CDR2 is SASEGT. The CDR3 spells CASSDQGAAGNTIYF. The CDR3 bases are TGTGCCAGCAGTGATCAGGGGGCGGCTGGAAACACCATATATTTT.

The CDR3 loop reads CASSPPQGLGLGETQYF. The CDR3 coding sequence is TGTGCCAGCTCACCACCGCAGGGTCTGGGTTTAGGAGAGACCCAGTACTTC. V usage is TRBV18 and J usage is TRBJ2-5, with D perhaps TRBD1 (5 bases). Per the germline V gene, CDR1 is KGHSH and CDR2 is LQKENI. The ends were cut back, 0 bases at V and 4 bases at J, with 18 bases in the middle. This CDR3 has 17 residues. Full variable domain (missing parts from reference TRBV18 and TRBJ2-5): NAGVMQNPRHLVRRRGQEARLRCSPMKGHSHVYWYRQLPEEGLKFMVYLQKENIIDESGMPKERFSAEFPKEGPSILRIQQVVRGDSAAYFCASSPPQGLGLGETQYFGPGTRLLVL.

V is TRBV12-2 and J is TRBJ1-4; TRBD1, as called in the table, went unchecked against the DNA. TRBV12-2 is tagged as a pseudogene. This CDR3 region has 14 residues. CDR3 sequence (DNA): TGTGCAAGTCGCTTCAGGGGACAGGATGAAAAACTGTTTTTT. Translating gives CASRFRGQDEKLFF.

The chain couples TRBV5-1 to TRBJ2-2, with D perhaps matching TRBD1 (5 bases). CDR3 length: 14 amino acids. Trimming removed 2 bases from V and 4 bases from J, with 9 bases in between. The germline CDR1 and CDR2 sequences are SGHRS and YFSETQ. CDR3 sequence reads: CASSFGRVTGELFF. DNA for the CDR3: TGCGCCAGCAGCTTCGGCAGGGTCACCGGGGAGCTGTTTTTT.

The chain links TRBV5-5 to TRBJ1-2, with D possibly matching TRBD1 (5 bases). Germline CDR1 is SGHKS and CDR2 is YYEKEE (reference sequence). V lost 4 bases and J lost 5, with 18 bases in between. This CDR3 spans 15 amino acids. The DNA for the CDR3 is TGTGCCAGCAGCACTCTCGCCCGGGGGGAGTATGGCTACACCTTC. Protein: CASSTLARGEYGYTF.

The rearrangement joins TRBV11-2 to TRBJ2-4; a possible D gene is TRBD1 (6 bases). V was cut by 3 bases and J by 2 bases, with 11 bases left in between. The germline gives CDR1 SGHAT, CDR2 FQNNGV. This CDR3 spans 15 amino acids. CDR3 in DNA: TGTGCCAGCAGCTTTGGACAGTACTCCAAAAACATTCAGTACTTC. It codes for CASSFGQYSKNIQYF.

The chain recombines TRBV3-1 (or the pseudogene TRBV3-2) with TRBJ2-1, with 9 nucleotides matching TRBD1. Germline V gene lookup returns CDR1 LGHDT and CDR2 YNNKEL (reference sequence). With 8 bases clipped from V and 8 bases from J, the junction kept 10 bases outside the gene matches. The CDR3 covers 14 residues. CDR3 DNA: TGTGCCAGCGGTCACAGGGGGCGCGGCGATGAGCAGTTCTTC. Residues: CASGHRGRGDEQFF.

The chain recombines TRBV7-2 with TRBJ1-4; D ambiguous. V lost 6 bases and J 0 bases, leaving 14 bases between the germline ends. In germline, CDR1 is SGHTA, CDR2 FQGNSA. The CDR3 runs 16 residues. CDR3 DNA sequence: TGTGCCAGCAGTTTGCAGGTCACGGCAACTAATGAAAAACTGTTTTTT. Amino acid sequence: CASSLQVTATNEKLFF.

In the case of this clone: A read error may produce the germline difference seen at one junction end. CDR3: CASSHGGPESF. In DNA, the CDR3 is TGTGCCAGCAGTCACGGGGGGCCTGAATCGTTT. The gene calls are TRBV6-6 and TRBJ1-1; D is possibly TRBD1 (6 bases). Germline V CDR1 and CDR2: MNHNY, SVGAGI (reference sequence). The CDR3 has 11 amino acids.

This chain uses TRBV6-2 or TRBV6-3 with TRBJ2-7, with D possibly TRBD2 on 5 matching bases. The CDR3 contains 14 residues. The V and J ends lost 2 bases and 1 base respectively, with 9 bases between them. Germline CDR1 is MNHEY and CDR2 is SVGEGT. The CDR3 DNA is TGTGCCAGCAGTTACCAGGAGGCTTCCTACGAGCAGTACTTC. Translation gives CASSYQEASYEQYF.

The V call is TRBV4-1, the J call TRBJ1-1, with D maybe TRBD1 (5 bases). V dropped 0 bases and J dropped 7 bases, with 12 bases sitting between them. Germline CDR1 is MGHRA and CDR2 is YSYEKL. The CDR3 consists of 14 residues. The CDR3, as DNA: TGCGCCAGCAGCCAAGAACAGGCATCAAATGAAGCTTTCTTT. Protein: CASSQEQASNEAFF.

The chain has TRBV18 and TRBJ2-7, with D perhaps matching TRBD2 (6 bases). The germline V and J ends were trimmed by 3 bases and 2 bases, with 14 bases remaining between them. The CDR3 length is 15 residues. CDR1 is KGHSH, CDR2 LQKENI, per germline. Here the CDR3 reads CASSPPEGGAYEQYF. The DNA for the CDR3 is TGTGCCAGCTCACCCCCGGAGGGTGGCGCCTACGAGCAGTACTTC.

This chain connects TRBV27 to TRBJ1-2; tentatively, D is TRBD1 (6 bases). The V gene's germline CDR1 is MNHEY and CDR2 SMNVEV (reference sequence). V lost 4 bases and J lost 4, with 16 bases in between. This CDR3 is built from 15 residues. The CDR3 sequence is CASSWTDRPGYGYTF. Here the CDR3 DNA reads TGTGCCAGCAGTTGGACTGACAGGCCAGGCTATGGCTACACCTTC.

V and J are TRBV9 and TRBJ2-1, with 11 bases matching TRBD2. The junction had 6 bases not matched to a gene; V was cut back by 3 bases and J by 7 bases. The CDR3 consists of 15 residues. Looked up from germline, CDR1 is SGDLS and CDR2 is YYNGEE. The chain's CDR3 is CASSELTSGANEQFF. In nucleotides, the CDR3 is TGTGCCAGCAGCGAACTGACTAGCGGGGCTAATGAGCAGTTCTTC.

This chain uses TRBV18 with TRBJ1-2; no definite D call. This CDR3 comprises 13 residues. The germline V gene has CDR1 KGHSH and CDR2 LQKENI. The V end lost 3 bases, the J end lost 1 base, and 6 bases lay between the germline ends. CDR3 sequence reads: CASSPLDNYGYTF. The CDR3 DNA reads TGTGCCAGCTCACCGCTAGATAACTATGGCTACACCTTC.

This clone was recorded once. The chain recombines TRBV7-2 with TRBJ1-1; D is unresolved. Trimming removed 4 bases from V and 1 base from J, with 25 bases in between. The CDR3 is 19 amino acids. Per germline, CDR1 SGHTA and CDR2 FQGNSA. CDR3 DNA sequence: TGTGCCAGCAGCTCTATCCTTCTACAGCTCTTCGGCCGGAACACTGAAGCTTTCTTT. Translation gives CASSSILLQLFGRNTEAFF.

The gene calls are TRBV7-9 and TRBJ2-3, with 15 bases matching TRBD2. There are 17 residues in the CDR3. The V gene's germline CDR1 is SEHNR and CDR2 FQNEAQ (reference sequence). V was pared by 1 base and J by 8 bases, with 7 bases of the junction left unmatched. The CDR3 nucleotides are TGTGCCAGCAGCTTAGGGACTAGCGGGGGGGCCGTTCGTACGCAGTATTTT. Translated, it gives CASSLGTSGGAVRTQYF.

V gene TRBV4-3 combines with J gene TRBJ2-3; D gene ambiguous. From germline, CDR1 is LGHNA and CDR2 YSLEER. V was shortened by 2 bases and J by 2 bases, with 5 bases between the two germline ends. This CDR3 is built from 13 residues. CDR3 in DNA: TGCGCCAGCAGCCAATCTACCACAGATACGCAGTATTTT. It translates to CASSQSTTDTQYF.

This rearrangement joins TRBV2 to TRBJ2-2; 11 nucleotides match TRBD2. J lost 4 bases, V lost 8 bases, and 3 bases had no gene match. The CDR3 covers 14 residues. CDR1 is SNHLY, CDR2 FYNNEI, per germline. CDR3 region: CASCLAGGTGELFF. CDR3 nucleotides: TGTGCCAGCTGCCTAGCGGGGGGCACCGGGGAGCTGTTTTTT.

V gene TRBV2 combines with J gene TRBJ1-4; 7 bases are a match to TRBD1. CDR1 is SNHLY, CDR2 FYNNEI, per germline. This CDR3 contains 13 residues. V lost 8 bases and J lost 8; bases outside the gene matches: 8. Here the CDR3 DNA reads TGTGCCAGCGCACAGGGGTTTCGAGAAAAACTGTTTTTT. Translation gives CASAQGFREKLFF.

CDR3: CSVEGRADSSYEQYF. In nucleotides, the CDR3 is TGCAGCGTTGAAGGCCGTGCGGATAGCTCCTACGAGCAGTACTTC. The chain couples TRBV29-1 to TRBJ2-7, with D unresolved. The germline V gene has CDR1 SQVTM and CDR2 ANQGSEA. The CDR3 is 15 amino acids. The ends were cut back, 1 base at V and 0 bases at J, with 13 bases in the middle.

This chain links TRBV5-6 with TRBJ1-2, with D possibly TRBD1 on 6 matching bases. Between the trimmed V and J ends, which lost 4 bases and 4 bases, there was a span of 17 bases. The CDR3 has 15 residues. The germline gives CDR1 SGHDT, CDR2 YYEEEE. The CDR3 region is CASSIGQPSGYGYTF. DNA for the CDR3: TGTGCCAGCAGCATAGGACAGCCGAGTGGCTATGGCTACACCTTC. The variable domain in full, with the rest retrieved from reference TRBV5-6 and TRBJ1-2, is DAGVTQSPTHLIKTRGQQVTLRCSPKSGHDTVSWYQQALGQGPQFIFQYYEEEERQRGNFPDRFSGHQFPNYSSELNVNALLLGDSALYLCASSIGQPSGYGYTFGSGTRLTVV.

This clone was counted a single time. CDR3 region: CASSTHRANTGELFF. In nucleotides, the CDR3 is TGTGCCAGCAGCACACACAGGGCTAACACCGGGGAGCTGTTTTTT. The V and J genes are TRBV11-3 and TRBJ2-2; possibly TRBD1 for D (6 bases). The V and J ends lost 5 bases and 2 bases respectively, with 12 bases between them. CDR1 and CDR2 from the germline V gene are SGHNT and YENEEA. The CDR3 is 15 amino acids.